In its sample, the clone carrying this TCR beta chain was seen a few times. Its antigen remains unknown. Treatment described: roughly 18 received Ad26.COV2.S at low or high dose, single or two shots; several received placebo; per-sample allocation not given. Each sample was drawn 63 days after the first injection (of vaccine or placebo). The data are from a study of Ad26.COV2.S vaccination and SARS-CoV-2 variants. Whole-study findings and limits: Vaccine and placebo groups showed comparable non-spike TCR breadth. TCR breadth and depth analyses may have underestimated total T cell responses.

Method: immunoSEQ multiplex PCR; TCRdb's copy keeps in-frame clones and lacks some. The sample holds 360,000 or so clones; around 91% are singletons and the top ten take under 2%. The sample in question was peripheral blood, obtained in a trial of Ad26.COV2.S vaccine versus placebo. This receptor was identified in a person between 18 and 65 years old who received the Ad26.COV2.S COVID-19 vaccine or a placebo.

The CDR3 loop reads CASSPGRQGYYYGYTF. The CDR3, as DNA: TGTGCCAGTAGTCCCGGCCGACAGGGATATTACTATGGCTACACCTTC. The chain links TRBV19 to TRBJ1-2; 7 bases are shared with TRBD1. Losses at the gene ends were 5 bases for V and 3 bases for J; bases not matched to a gene: 12. Germline-derived CDR1 and CDR2 are LNHDA and SQIVND (reference sequence). The CDR3 consists of 16 residues.